The 2 T cell receptor beta chains given below trace back to one sample, sequenced in a study of CD8+CD57+ T cells in acquired aplastic anemia. It was patients with CD8+CD57+ cell expansion by flow cytometry who were chosen for sequencing. Template material for TCR beta VDJ and CDR3 profiling consisted of genomic DNA. TCRdb passed the reads through MiXCR, listing each CDR3 protein once. The table has hundreds of thousands of distinct CDR3 sequences, roughly 80% seen once; the top ten hold approximately 40%. The specimen sequenced was sorted CD4+, CD8+, or CD8+CD57+ T cells (not recorded which) from PBMCs. The receptor set was obtained from a human donor with aplastic anemia.

The V call is TRBV7-2, the J call TRBJ2-1; unclear D gene. Germline CDR1 reads SGHTA; CDR2 reads FQGNSA. The CDR3 is made up of 14 amino acids. V lost 5 bases and J lost 10, with 18 bases in between. The CDR3 bases are TGTGCCAGCAGCCCACATGGTCAGGCCAGGGAGCAGTTCTTC. The encoded protein is CASSPHGQAREQFF.

This clonotype was recorded once. V usage is TRBV5-1 and J usage is TRBJ2-7, with 7 bases aligning to TRBD2. The CDR3 runs to 18 residues. Germline V gene data show CDR1 as SGHRS and CDR2 as YFSETQ. CDR3 amino acids: CASSPLGEGSALSYEQYV. The CDR3 DNA sequence: TGTGCCAGCAGCCCCCTAGGGGAGGGGTCAGCCCTTTCCTACGAGCAGTACGTC.